Included here is one TCR beta chain sequence, with context. No antigen is known for it. These data are taken from a study of CD8 T cells in Susac syndrome. The RNA, about 0.45 to 1 ug, was put through reverse transcription using random hexamers. TCRdb recomputed calls from the immunoSEQ multiplex PCR reads with MiXCR, one row per CDR3 protein. The sample shows 180,000 or so distinct CDR3 sequences, 85% to 95% of them seen only once. Study-wide results and caveats: It was acknowledged in the study that the number of individuals who were included in its TCR sequencing and HLA analysis was relatively small.

V was trimmed by 7 bases and J by 0 bases, leaving 13 bases between them. This CDR3 has 15 amino acids. The V gene's germline CDR1 is SGHTA and CDR2 FQGNSA. The origin of this receptor is a human donor with Susac syndrome. J is TRBJ2-1 and V is TRBV7-2; D ambiguous. The sample was CD4+ T cells from PBMCs. The CDR3, as DNA: TGTGCCAGCACCCAAGACTCGGTCTCCTACAATGAGCAGTTCTTC. This encodes CASTQDSVSYNEQFF.